One T cell receptor beta chain is described in this entry. This record comes from a study of blood T cell repertoires in COVID-19. Study summary: COVID-19 samples collected from the United States, Italy and Spain covered acute and convalescent phases. T cells, B-cell-depleted T cells, or PBMCs supplied cDNA or gDNA.

The CDR3 is made up of 16 amino acids. Trimming cost V 3 bases and J 5 bases, with 19 bases left between them. Germline CDR1 reads SGHDN; CDR2 reads FVKESK. Authors' analysis steps: Amplification with reference gene primers provided the estimates of nucleated cell counts. The data were produced by immunoSEQ multiplex PCR, yet TCRdb's version contains in-frame clones alone and is incomplete. D and trimming come from the DNA, and the V and J calls and clone size come from that table. The sample shows some 250,000 clones, 80% to 90% of them seen only once. The V gene is TRBV14, the J gene TRBJ2-5; tentatively, D is TRBD2 (6 bases). The receptor's source is a man aged 40-50 years with active or convalescent COVID-19. Sequencing was performed on peripheral blood. CDR3 nucleotide sequence: TGTGCCAGCAGCCAGTTCGGACACCTAGCGCGGGAGACCCAGTACTTC. Translated, it gives CASSQFGHLARETQYF.